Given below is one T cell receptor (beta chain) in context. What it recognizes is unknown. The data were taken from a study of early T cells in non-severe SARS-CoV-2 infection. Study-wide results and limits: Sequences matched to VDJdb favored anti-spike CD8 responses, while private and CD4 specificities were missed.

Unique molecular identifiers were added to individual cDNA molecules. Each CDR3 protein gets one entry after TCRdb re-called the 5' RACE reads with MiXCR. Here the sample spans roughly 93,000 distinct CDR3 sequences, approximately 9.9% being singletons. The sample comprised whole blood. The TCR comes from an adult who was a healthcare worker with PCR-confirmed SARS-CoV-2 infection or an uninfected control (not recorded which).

The CDR3 coding sequence is TGTGCCAGCTGCGAGACTATGGGACGAGGATACGAGCAGTACTTC. Its protein product is CASCETMGRGYEQYF. V gene TRBV3-1 combines with J gene TRBJ2-7; tentatively, D is TRBD1 or TRBD2 (5 bases each). The CDR3 covers 15 residues. With 8 bases removed from V and 4 bases from J, the gap between germline ends came to 21 bases. CDR1 LGHDT and CDR2 YNNKEL come from the germline V gene (reference sequence).